This entry lists 8 T cell receptor beta chains sequenced from one sample in a study of cytomegalovirus exposure and HLA in healthy donors (dated by TCRdb to 2016 to 2017). Library generation was performed with the immunoSEQ multiplex PCR assay. For the multiplex PCR, a mixture combining 60 forward primers for TCR Vbeta segments and 13 reverse primers for TCR Jbeta segments was used. The immuneACCESS repertoire file appears here via TCRdb, limited to in-frame rearrangements. These files lack a portion of the clones; in checked studies, under half of the deficit traces to unresolved V genes, and the cause of the others is not known. The table for this sample lists roughly 150,000 clones; 85% of them were counted only once. The top ten clones comprise approximately 2.5% of the sample. Source material: PBMCs. The receptors shown here come from a man aged 25-40 years in good health and CMV-seropositive.

This clone was observed a single time. The chain couples TRBV6-1 to TRBJ1-3; 8 nucleotides agree with TRBD1. The CDR3 spans 15 residues. The V gene's germline CDR1 is MNHNS and CDR2 SASEGT. V trimming: 7 bases; J trimming: 2 bases; junction bases outside the gene matches: 7. CDR3 residues: CASNPQGAAGNTIYF. DNA of the CDR3: TGTGCCAGCAACCCCCAGGGGGCTGCTGGAAACACCATATATTTT.

This chain links TRBV7-9 with TRBJ2-3; D gene uncertain. CDR1 and CDR2 from the germline V gene are SEHNR and FQNEAQ (reference sequence). The V and J ends lost 2 bases and 3 bases respectively, with 6 bases between them. The CDR3 is made up of 13 amino acids. DNA for the CDR3: TGTGCCAGCAGCTTAATCTCGACAGATACGCAGTATTTT. The encoded protein is CASSLISTDTQYF.

The chain joins TRBV7-2 to TRBJ2-4; D is undetermined. The germline V gene has CDR1 SGHTA and CDR2 FQGNSA. The CDR3 loop spans 11 amino acids. The V and J ends lost 4 bases and 7 bases respectively, with 5 bases between them. This CDR3 reads CASSSYNIQYF. The DNA of the CDR3 is TGTGCCAGCAGCTCTTATAACATTCAGTACTTC.

A single count supports this clone. V is TRBV2 and J is TRBJ1-5; no definite D call. V was cut by 8 bases and J by 4 bases, with 9 bases left in between. This CDR3 spans 12 amino acids. Germline CDR1 and CDR2: SNHLY and FYNNEI. CDR3 sequence reads: CASRYTNQPQHF. Here the CDR3 DNA reads TGTGCCAGCCGCTATACGAATCAGCCCCAGCATTTT.

The V gene is TRBV19, the J gene TRBJ1-1; D unclear. Trimming shortened V by 1 base and J by 1 base, and 10 bases separated the two germline ends. The CDR3 runs to 15 residues. Germline values: CDR1 LNHDA, CDR2 SQIVND (reference sequence). CDR3 DNA sequence: TGTGCCAGTAGTATAGGTTTGAGGGAGAACACTGAAGCTTTCTTT. This gives the protein CASSIGLRENTEAFF.

The CDR3 DNA sequence: TGCGCCAGCAGTCCCGACAGTACATCCCACATTCAGTACTTC. Encoded protein: CASSPDSTSHIQYF. V usage is TRBV5-1 and J usage is TRBJ2-4, with a tentative D call TRBD1 (5 bases). CDR1 SGHRS and CDR2 YFSETQ come from the germline V gene. The CDR3 is made up of 14 amino acids. The germline V and J ends were trimmed by 5 bases and 8 bases, with 17 bases remaining between them.

This clone was seen once. The genes are TRBV9 and TRBJ2-3, with a weak D call TRBD1 (7 bases). The CDR3 contains 14 residues. Trimming stripped 4 bases from V and 5 bases from J, with 14 bases between. The germline V gene has CDR1 SGDLS and CDR2 YYNGEE. CDR3 amino acids: CASSLQGGGDTQYF. For the CDR3, the DNA is TGTGCCAGCAGCTTGCAGGGGGGAGGAGATACGCAGTATTTT.

The rearrangement uses TRBV5-4 and TRBJ2-5, with 14 bases fitting TRBD2. V shed 3 bases, J shed 5 bases, and the junction held 18 bases outside the gene matches. The length of the CDR3 is 20 residues. Germline V gives CDR1 SGHNT, CDR2 YYREEE (reference sequence). CDR3: CASSSPMGGKTSGRAETQYF. The CDR3 coding sequence is TGTGCCAGCAGCTCGCCGATGGGGGGAAAGACTAGCGGGAGGGCCGAGACCCAGTACTTC.